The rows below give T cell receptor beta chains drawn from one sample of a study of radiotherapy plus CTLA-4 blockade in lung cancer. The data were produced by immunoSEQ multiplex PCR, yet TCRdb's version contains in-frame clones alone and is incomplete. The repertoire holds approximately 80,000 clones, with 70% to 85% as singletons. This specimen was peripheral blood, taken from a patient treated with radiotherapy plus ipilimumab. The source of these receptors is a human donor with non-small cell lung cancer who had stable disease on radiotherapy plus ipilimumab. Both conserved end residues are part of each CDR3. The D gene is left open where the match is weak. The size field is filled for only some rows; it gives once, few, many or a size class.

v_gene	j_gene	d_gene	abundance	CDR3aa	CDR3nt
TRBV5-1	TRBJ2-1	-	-	CASSLAAENEQFF	TGCGCCAGCAGCTTGGCCGCGGAGAATGAGCAGTTCTTC
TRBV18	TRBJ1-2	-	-	CASSPPLINYGYTF	TGTGCCAGCTCACCACCATTAATTAACTATGGCTACACCTTC
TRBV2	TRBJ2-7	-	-	CASTRLGSEQYF	TGTGCCAGCACCCGATTGGGATCCGAGCAGTACTTC
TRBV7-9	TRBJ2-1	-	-	CASSLERLYNEQFF	TGTGCCAGCAGCTTAGAGCGCCTCTACAATGAGCAGTTCTTC
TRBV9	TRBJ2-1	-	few	CASSVAGRGSYNEQFF	TGTGCCAGCAGCGTAGCAGGCAGAGGCTCCTACAATGAGCAGTTCTTC
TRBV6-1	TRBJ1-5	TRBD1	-	CASSGGTAYSNQPQHF	TGTGCCAGCAGTGGAGGGACAGCTTATAGCAATCAGCCCCAGCATTTT
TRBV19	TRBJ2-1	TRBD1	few	CASSISGTGRSSNEQFF	TGTGCCAGTAGTATCTCCGGGACAGGGAGGAGTTCCAATGAGCAGTTCTTC
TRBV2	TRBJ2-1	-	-	CASRQAASYNEQFF	TGTGCCAGCAGACAGGCCGCCTCCTACAATGAGCAGTTCTTC
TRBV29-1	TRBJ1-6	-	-	CSVSSKVDSPLHF	TGCAGCGTTAGCTCCAAAGTCGATTCACCCCTCCACTTT
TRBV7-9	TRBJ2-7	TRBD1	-	CASSPQGVYEQYF	TGTGCCAGCAGCCCCCAGGGGGTGTACGAGCAGTACTTC
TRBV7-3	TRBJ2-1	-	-	CASSLQAGAHNEQFF	TGTGCCAGCAGCTTACAGGCGGGGGCACACAATGAGCAGTTCTTC
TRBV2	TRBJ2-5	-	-	CASRVGETQYF	TGTGCCAGCAGGGTTGGGGAGACCCAGTACTTC
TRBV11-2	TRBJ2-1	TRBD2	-	CASSLGPSGGNEQFF	TGTGCCAGCAGCTTAGGGCCTAGCGGGGGCAATGAGCAGTTCTTC
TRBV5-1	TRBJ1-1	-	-	CASSLIPGPLNTEAFF	TGCGCCAGCAGCTTGATACCCGGACCCCTGAACACTGAAGCTTTCTTT
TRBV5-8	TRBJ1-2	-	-	CASSFRRGGYTF	TGTGCCAGCAGTTTCCGCCGGGGGGGCTACACCTTC
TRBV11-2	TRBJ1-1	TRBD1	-	CASSFNRGPNTEAFF	TGTGCCAGCAGCTTTAACAGGGGCCCGAACACTGAAGCTTTCTTT
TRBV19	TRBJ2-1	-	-	CASSTPPGRTYNEQFF	TGTGCCAGTAGTACACCCCCGGGCAGAACCTACAATGAGCAGTTCTTC